This TCR beta chain was found in a study of shared clonotypes between healthy human individuals. Germline loops: CDR1 MNHNY, CDR2 SVGAGI (reference sequence). CDR3 length: 12 residues. Trimming took 2 bases from V and 6 from J, leaving 6 bases between them. Overall study findings and caveats: Rarefaction showed sorted-subset sequencing was incomplete despite large depth. The four-donor shared clonotypes exceeded non-shared clonotypes in generation probability, with non-shared ones scoring lower.

Worth noting for this clone: The target antigen is unknown. The identical CDR3 is also encoded by other nucleotide sequences in the sample.

Sequencing used immunoSEQ multiplex PCR; TCRdb keeps in-frame clones, though not all of them. The table shows fewer than 130,000 clones, with less than 75% occurring only once. This chain connects TRBV6-6 to TRBJ2-3; no clear D. The sequence came from a woman aged 25 to 39 in good health. Sequences were obtained from memory CD8+ T cells sorted from blood. Subset reported: CD45RO+ cells pooled with CCR7-negative TemRA cells. CDR3 coding DNA: TGTGCCAGCAGTTACGGGCCTGATACGCAGTATTTT. This encodes CASSYGPDTQYF.